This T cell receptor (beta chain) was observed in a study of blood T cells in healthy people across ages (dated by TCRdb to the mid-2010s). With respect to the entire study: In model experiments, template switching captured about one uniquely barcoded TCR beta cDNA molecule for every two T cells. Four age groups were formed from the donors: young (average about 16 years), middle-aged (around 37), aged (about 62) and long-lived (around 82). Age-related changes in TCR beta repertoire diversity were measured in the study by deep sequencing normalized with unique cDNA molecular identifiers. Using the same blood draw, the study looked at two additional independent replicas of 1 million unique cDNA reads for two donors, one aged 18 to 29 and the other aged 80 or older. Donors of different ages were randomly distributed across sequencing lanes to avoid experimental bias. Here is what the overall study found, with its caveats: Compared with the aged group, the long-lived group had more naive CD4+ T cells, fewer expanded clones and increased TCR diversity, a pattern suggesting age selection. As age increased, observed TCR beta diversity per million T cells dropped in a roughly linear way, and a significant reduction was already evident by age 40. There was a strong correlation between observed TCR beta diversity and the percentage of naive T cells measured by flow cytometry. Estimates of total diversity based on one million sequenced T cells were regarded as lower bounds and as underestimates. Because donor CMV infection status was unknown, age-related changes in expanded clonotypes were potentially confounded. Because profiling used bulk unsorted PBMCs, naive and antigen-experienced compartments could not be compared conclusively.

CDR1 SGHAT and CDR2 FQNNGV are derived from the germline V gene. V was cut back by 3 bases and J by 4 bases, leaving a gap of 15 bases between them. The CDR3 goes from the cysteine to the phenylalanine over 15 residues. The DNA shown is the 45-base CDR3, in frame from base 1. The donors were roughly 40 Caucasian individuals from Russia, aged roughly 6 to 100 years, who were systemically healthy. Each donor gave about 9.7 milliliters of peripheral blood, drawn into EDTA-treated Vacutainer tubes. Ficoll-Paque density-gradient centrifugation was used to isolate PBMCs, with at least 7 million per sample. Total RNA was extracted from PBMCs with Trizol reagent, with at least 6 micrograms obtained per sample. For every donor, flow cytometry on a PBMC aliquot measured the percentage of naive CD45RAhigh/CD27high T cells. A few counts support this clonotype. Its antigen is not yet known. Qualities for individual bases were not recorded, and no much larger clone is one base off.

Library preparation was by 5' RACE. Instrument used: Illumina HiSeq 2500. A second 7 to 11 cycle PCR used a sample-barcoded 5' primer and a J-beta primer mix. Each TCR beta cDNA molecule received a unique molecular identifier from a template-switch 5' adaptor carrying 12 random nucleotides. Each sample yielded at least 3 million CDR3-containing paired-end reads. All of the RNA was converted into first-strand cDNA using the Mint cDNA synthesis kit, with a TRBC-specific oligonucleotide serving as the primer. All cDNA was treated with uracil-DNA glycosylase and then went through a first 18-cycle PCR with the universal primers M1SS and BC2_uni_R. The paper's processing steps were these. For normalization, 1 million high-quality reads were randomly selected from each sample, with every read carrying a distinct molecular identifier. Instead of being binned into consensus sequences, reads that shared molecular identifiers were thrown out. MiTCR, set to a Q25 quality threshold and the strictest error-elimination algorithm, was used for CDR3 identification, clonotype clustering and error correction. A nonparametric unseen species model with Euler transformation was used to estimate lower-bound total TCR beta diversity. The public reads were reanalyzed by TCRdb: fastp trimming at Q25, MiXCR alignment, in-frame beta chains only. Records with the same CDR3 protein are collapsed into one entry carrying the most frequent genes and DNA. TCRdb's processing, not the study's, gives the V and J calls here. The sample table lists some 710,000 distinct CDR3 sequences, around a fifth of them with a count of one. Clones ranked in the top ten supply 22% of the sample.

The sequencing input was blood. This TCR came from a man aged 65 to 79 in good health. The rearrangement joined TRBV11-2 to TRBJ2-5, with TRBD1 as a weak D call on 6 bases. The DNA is TGTGCCAGCAGCTTCGTACGGACAGAAGGAGAGACCCAGTACTTC. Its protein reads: CASSFVRTEGETQYF.